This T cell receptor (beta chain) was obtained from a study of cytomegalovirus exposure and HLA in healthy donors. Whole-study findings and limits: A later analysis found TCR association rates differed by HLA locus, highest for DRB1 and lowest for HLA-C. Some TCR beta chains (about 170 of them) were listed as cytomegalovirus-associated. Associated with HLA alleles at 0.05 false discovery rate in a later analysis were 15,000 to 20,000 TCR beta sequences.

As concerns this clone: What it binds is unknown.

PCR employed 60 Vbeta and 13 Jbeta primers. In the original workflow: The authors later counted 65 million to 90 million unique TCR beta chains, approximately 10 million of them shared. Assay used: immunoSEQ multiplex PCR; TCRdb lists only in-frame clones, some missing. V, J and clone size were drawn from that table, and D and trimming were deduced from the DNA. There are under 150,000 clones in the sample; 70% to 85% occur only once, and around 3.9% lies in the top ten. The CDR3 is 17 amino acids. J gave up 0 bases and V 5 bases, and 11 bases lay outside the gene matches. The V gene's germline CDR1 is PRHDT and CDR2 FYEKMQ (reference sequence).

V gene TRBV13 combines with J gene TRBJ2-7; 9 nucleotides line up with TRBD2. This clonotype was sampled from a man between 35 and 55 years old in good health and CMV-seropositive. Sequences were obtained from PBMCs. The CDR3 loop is CASSQQASGEGSYEQYF. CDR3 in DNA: TGTGCCAGCAGCCAGCAGGCTAGCGGGGAAGGCTCCTACGAGCAGTACTTC.